Below are 9 T cell receptor beta chains sequenced from a single sample in a study of blood T cell repertoires in COVID-19. Here immunoSEQ multiplex PCR was the method, and the copy in TCRdb shows in-frame clones only, minus some. Of roughly 430,000 clones in the sample, around 90% were seen once. The specimen was PBMCs or T cells enriched from blood (not recorded which). The receptors shown here come from a woman aged 35 to 49 with acute COVID-19.

V is TRBV24-1 and J is TRBJ2-5, with 11 bases aligning to TRBD2. The germline gives CDR1 KGHDR, CDR2 SFDVKD. The CDR3 is 17 amino acids. V lost 0 bases to trimming and J lost 3 bases; unmatched junction nucleotides: 5. The CDR3, as DNA: TGTGCCACCAGTGATTTGTCGGTGACTAGCGGGGAAGAGACCCAGTACTTC. Translated: CATSDLSVTSGEETQYF.

This sequence joins TRBV7-9 and TRBJ2-2; no definite D call. V was cut by 0 bases and J by 2 bases, with 10 bases left in between. Per germline, CDR1 SEHNR and CDR2 FQNEAQ (reference sequence). The CDR3 has 16 amino acids. The CDR3 DNA reads TGTGCCAGCAGCTTAGCGCCGGGTTCAAACACCGGGGAGCTGTTTTTT. Amino acids: CASSLAPGSNTGELFF.

The V call is TRBV11-3, the J call TRBJ1-5; possibly TRBD1 for D (6 bases). From germline, CDR1 is SGHNT and CDR2 YENEEA. With 1 base removed from V and 2 bases from J, the gap between germline ends came to 21 bases. The CDR3 has 19 residues. CDR3 region: CASSLVSPRGQTGNQPQHF. In DNA form, the CDR3 reads TGTGCCAGCAGCTTAGTCTCCCCTCGTGGACAGACGGGCAATCAGCCCCAGCATTTT.

Regarding this clone: This sample includes further DNA sequences coding for the same CDR3. The V call is TRBV12-3 or TRBV12-4, the J call TRBJ1-2, with D maybe TRBD1 (5 bases). This CDR3 has 13 residues. Trimming stripped 1 base from V and 7 bases from J, with 10 bases between. The CDR3 DNA reads TGTGCCAGCAGTTTAGGGCAGGGCGGTGGCTACACCTTC. Translation gives CASSLGQGGGYTF.

The chain uses TRBV6-5 and TRBJ2-7; D perhaps matches TRBD2 (6 bases). The J call is doubtful: the DNA matches TRBJ2-5 better. Germline CDR1 is MNHEY and CDR2 is SVGAGI. The CDR3 is 15 residues long. DNA for the CDR3: TGTGCCAGCAGTCCTCGTGGGACTCCTGGGGAGACCCAGTACTTC. Translating it yields CASSPRGTPGETQYF.

V is TRBV4-1 and J is TRBJ2-1; D is possibly TRBD1 (6 bases). The CDR3 totals 16 residues. The V and J ends lost 1 base and 8 bases respectively, with 18 bases between them. The V gene's germline CDR1 is MGHRA and CDR2 YSYEKL. The DNA for the CDR3 is TGCGCCAGCAGCCAAGTGGACAGCAACGGGAATGATGAGCAGTTCTTC. Its protein is CASSQVDSNGNDEQFF.

The chain links TRBV6-5 to TRBJ2-5, with 7 positions matching TRBD1. Germline V gene data show CDR1 as MNHEY and CDR2 as SVGAGI. This CDR3 has 13 residues. Trimming took 4 bases from V and 5 from J; bases not matched to a gene: 4. CDR3 loop: CASSFTGVETQYF. In nucleotides, the CDR3 is TGTGCCAGCAGTTTTACAGGGGTGGAGACCCAGTACTTC.

The chain employs TRBV12-5 and TRBJ1-1; a weak D match, TRBD1 (5 bases). In germline, CDR1 is LGHNT, CDR2 FRNRAP. This CDR3 region has 12 residues. V lost 0 bases and J 11 bases, leaving 10 bases between the germline ends. As DNA, the CDR3 is TGTGCTAGTGGTTTGGTACAACGGGGGGCTTTCTTT. Translation: CASGLVQRGAFF. Combining the CDR3 with reference TRBV12-5 and TRBJ1-1 gives the whole variable domain DARVTQTPRHKVTEMGQEVTMRCQPILGHNTVFWYRQTMMQGLELLAYFRNRAPLDDSGMPKDRFSAEMPDATLATLKIQPSEPRDSAVYFCASGLVQRGAFFGQGTRLTVV.

V gene TRBV4-1 combines with J gene TRBJ1-5; D may be TRBD1 (6 bases). CDR3 length: 15 amino acids. Germline V lookup: CDR1 MGHRA, CDR2 YSYEKL. Trimming removed 2 bases from V and 4 bases from J, with 12 bases in between. CDR3 sequence reads: CASSQPRTANQPQHF. The CDR3 DNA reads TGCGCCAGCAGCCAACCTCGGACAGCGAATCAGCCCCAGCATTTT.